This TCR beta chain was profiled in a study of radiation and T cells in renal cell carcinoma. On the study more broadly: Nephrectomy followed 15 Gy stereotactic body radiation by 4 weeks.

The CDR3 spans 17 residues. Germline CDR1 reads KGHSH; CDR2 reads LQKENI. With 2 bases removed from V and 2 bases from J, the gap between germline ends came to 19 bases. Study outcomes and limitations: Baseline intratumoral clonotype presence is unknown without pretreatment biopsies. Top tumor clonotypes rose in blood 2 weeks post-radiation, then contracted.

Stated time point: blood 2 weeks post-SBRT. The treatment denotes: 15 Gy SBRT to primary tumor, nephrectomy 4 weeks later. Clones were read by immunoSEQ multiplex PCR, and TCRdb kept only the in-frame ones, dropping some. The sample shows 70,000 or so clones, roughly 80% of them seen only once. A note on this clone: Its antigen is as yet unknown.

This rearrangement joins TRBV18 to TRBJ2-7, with D perhaps matching TRBD1 (7 bases). This clonotype originated in a man aged 55 to 70 with renal cell carcinoma. This specimen was blood, taken from a patient whose treatment included radiotherapy and nephrectomy. The CDR3 coding sequence is TGTGCCAGCTCACCAGGGGCCAGGGGGGCGCCGACCTACGAGCAGTACTTC. The encoded protein is CASSPGARGAPTYEQYF.